This T cell receptor beta chain was obtained from a study of tumor-infiltrating lymphocytes in oesophageal squamous cell carcinoma. Each CDR3 protein is one row after TCRdb ran MiXCR on the PCR reads. The data contain about 12,000 distinct CDR3 sequences, roughly 54% of them singletons. CDR1 is SGHVS, CDR2 FNYEAQ, per germline. The CDR3 covers 12 residues. The gene calls are TRBV7-6 and TRBJ2-5; TRBD1 is a possible D gene (5 bases). The J call may not be correct, given that the DNA end is closer to TRBJ2-1. The source is a female donor with esophageal squamous cell carcinoma. Sequencing was done on a sample of esophageal tumor tissue. The CDR3 sequence: CASSPQDNEQFF. The CDR3 coding sequence is TGTGCCAGCAGCCCACAGGATAATGAGCAGTTCTTC.